The T cell receptor (beta chain) described here comes from a study of vaccination effects on CD4 cells after COVID-19. In the study overall: As their vaccination, participants received two doses of either BNT162b2 or mRNA-1273.

Of note for this clone: Its antigen is as yet unknown.

Whole-study findings and limits: Healthy vaccinees' vaccine-induced clones included only 1 of 255 that recognized common cold coronaviruses.

Some clones are missing from TCRdb's copy, which holds only in-frame ones; the method was immunoSEQ multiplex PCR. The sample gives under 25,000 clones, approximately 72% of which show up once; less than 20% is in the top ten. With the ViraFEST assay, the study expanded antigen-specific CD4+ T cells using viral peptide pools, then sequenced them. CD4+ T cells were isolated after about eleven days of culture. Vaccinated recipients, who were negative for nucleocapsid antibodies, had no history of SARS-CoV-2 infection. Cultures used a few million PBMC per well, 9.5 to 10 IU/ml IL-2 and roughly 10 ug/ml peptides. IL-2 medium was substituted for half the medium on days 3 and 7. The receptor was isolated from a human donor who received a COVID-19 vaccine. Sample: CD4+ T cells from PBMCs cultured with HCoV-NL63 spike peptides, taken before COVID-19 vaccination.

The CDR3 bases are TGCGCCAGCAGCCAAGCGGCAGCTCTGGACACCGGGGAGCTGTTTTTT. Translating gives CASSQAAALDTGELFF. The V and J genes are TRBV4-1 and TRBJ2-2; D unresolved. This CDR3 contains 16 residues. Trimming cost V 1 base and J 3 bases, with 12 bases left between them. In germline, CDR1 is MGHRA, CDR2 YSYEKL.